This T cell receptor beta chain was retrieved from a study of blood T cells in healthy people across ages. PCR was performed a second time for about 6 to 12 cycles using a sample-barcoded 5' primer and a J-beta primer mix. TCRdb called the 5' RACE reads again in MiXCR, with one record for every CDR3 protein. The sample records 1.5 million to 2 million distinct CDR3 sequences, about 39% being singletons. The CDR3 loop spans 16 amino acids. V dropped 4 bases and J dropped 3 bases, with 18 bases sitting between them. In germline, CDR1 is SGHTA, CDR2 FQGTGA. What was sequenced was blood. The chain has TRBV7-3 and TRBJ1-1; TRBD1 is a possible D gene (6 bases). The TCR sequence derives from a human donor in good health. The CDR3 coding sequence is TGTGCCAGCAGCTCTAATGGGGGGGCTGTGGACACTGAAGCTTTCTTT. Its translation is CASSSNGGAVDTEAFF.